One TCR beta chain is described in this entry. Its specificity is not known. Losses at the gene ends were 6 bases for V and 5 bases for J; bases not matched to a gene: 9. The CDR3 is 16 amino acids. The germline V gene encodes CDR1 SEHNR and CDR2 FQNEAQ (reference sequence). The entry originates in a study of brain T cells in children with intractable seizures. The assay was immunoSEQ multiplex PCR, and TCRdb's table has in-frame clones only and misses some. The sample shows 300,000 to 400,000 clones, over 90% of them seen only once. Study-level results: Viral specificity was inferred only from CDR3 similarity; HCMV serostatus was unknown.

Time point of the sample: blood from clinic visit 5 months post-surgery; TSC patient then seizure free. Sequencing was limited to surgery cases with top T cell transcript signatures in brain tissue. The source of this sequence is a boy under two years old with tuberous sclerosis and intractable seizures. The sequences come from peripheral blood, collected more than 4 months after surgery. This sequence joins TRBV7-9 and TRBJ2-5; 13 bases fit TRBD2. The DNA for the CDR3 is TGTGCCAGCAGTGGGACTAGCGGGGAAGAGACGGAGACCCAGTACTTC. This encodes CASSGTSGEETETQYF.